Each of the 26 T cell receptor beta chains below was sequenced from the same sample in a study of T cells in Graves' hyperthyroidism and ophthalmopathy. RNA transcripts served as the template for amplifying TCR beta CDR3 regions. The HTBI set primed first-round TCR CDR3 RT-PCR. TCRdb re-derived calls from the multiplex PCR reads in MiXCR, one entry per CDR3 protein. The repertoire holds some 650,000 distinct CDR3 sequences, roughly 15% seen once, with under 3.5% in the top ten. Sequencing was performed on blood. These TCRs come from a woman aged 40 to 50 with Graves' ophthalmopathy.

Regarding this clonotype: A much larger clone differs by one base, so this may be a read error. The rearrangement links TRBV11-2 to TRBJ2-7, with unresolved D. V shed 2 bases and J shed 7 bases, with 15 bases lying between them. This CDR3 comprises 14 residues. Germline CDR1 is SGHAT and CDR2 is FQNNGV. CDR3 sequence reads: CASSLMAGAVEQYF. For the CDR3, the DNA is TGTGCCAGCAGCTTAATGGCAGGCGCAGTTGAGCAGTACTTC.

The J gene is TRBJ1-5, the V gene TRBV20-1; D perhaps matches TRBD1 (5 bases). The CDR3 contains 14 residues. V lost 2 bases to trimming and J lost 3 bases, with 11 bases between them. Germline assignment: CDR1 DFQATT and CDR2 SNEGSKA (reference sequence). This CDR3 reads CSARTTGPNQPQHF. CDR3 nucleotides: TGCAGTGCTAGAACAACAGGTCCCAATCAGCCCCAGCATTTT.

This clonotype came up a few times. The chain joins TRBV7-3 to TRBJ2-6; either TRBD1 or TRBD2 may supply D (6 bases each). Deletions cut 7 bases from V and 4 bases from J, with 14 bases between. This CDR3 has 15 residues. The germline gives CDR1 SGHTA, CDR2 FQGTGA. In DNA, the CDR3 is TGTGCCAGCAAGCAAATGGGGGGCGGGGCCAACGTCCTGACTTTC. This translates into CASKQMGGGANVLTF.

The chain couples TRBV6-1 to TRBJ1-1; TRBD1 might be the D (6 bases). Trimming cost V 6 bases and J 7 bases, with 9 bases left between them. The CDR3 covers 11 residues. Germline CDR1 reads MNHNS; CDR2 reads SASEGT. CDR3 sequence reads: CASSDRNEAFF. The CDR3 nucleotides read TGTGCCAGCAGCGACAGGAATGAAGCTTTCTTT.

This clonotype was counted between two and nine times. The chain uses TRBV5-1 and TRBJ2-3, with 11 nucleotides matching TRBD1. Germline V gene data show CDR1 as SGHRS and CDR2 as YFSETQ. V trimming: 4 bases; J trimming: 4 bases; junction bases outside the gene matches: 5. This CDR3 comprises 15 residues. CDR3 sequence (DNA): TGCGCCAGCAGCGCCCGGGACAGGGGGTCAGATACGCAGTATTTT. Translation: CASSARDRGSDTQYF.

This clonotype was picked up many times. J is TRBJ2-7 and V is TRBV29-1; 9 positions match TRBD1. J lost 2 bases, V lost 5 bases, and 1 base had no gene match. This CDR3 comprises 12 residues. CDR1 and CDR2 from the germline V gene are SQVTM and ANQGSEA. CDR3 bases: TGCAGCGTTTGGACAGGGGCCTACGAGCAGTACTTC. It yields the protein CSVWTGAYEQYF.

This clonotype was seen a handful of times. CDR3 sequence reads: CASSGTGVSGEPQHF. CDR3 sequence (DNA): TGTGCCAGCAGCGGGACAGGGGTGTCTGGGGAGCCCCAGCATTTT. The chain uses TRBV7-8 and TRBJ1-5, with 10 bases identical to TRBD1. There are 15 residues in the CDR3. Trimming removed 5 bases from V and 8 bases from J; junction bases left unmatched: 9. Germline CDR1 and CDR2: SGHVS and FQNEAQ. The whole variable domain, filled in from reference TRBV7-8 and TRBJ1-5, reads GAGVSQSPRYKVAKRGQDVALRCDPISGHVSLFWYQQALGQGPEFLTYFQNEAQLDKSGLPSDRFFAERPEGSVSTLKIQRTQQEDSAVYLCASSGTGVSGEPQHFGDGTRLSIL.

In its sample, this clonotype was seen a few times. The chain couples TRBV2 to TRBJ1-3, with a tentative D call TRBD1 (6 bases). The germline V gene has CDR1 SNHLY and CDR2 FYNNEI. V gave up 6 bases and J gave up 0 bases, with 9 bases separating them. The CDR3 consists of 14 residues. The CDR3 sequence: CASSVQGSGNTIYF. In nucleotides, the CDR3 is TGTGCCAGCAGCGTACAGGGCTCTGGAAACACCATATATTTT.

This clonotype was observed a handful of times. The CDR3 region has the DNA TGCGCCAGCAGCGTGGGGTCGAATGAGCAGTTCTTC. This encodes CASSVGSNEQFF. V and J are TRBV4-1 and TRBJ2-1; D is unclear. Germline CDR1 and CDR2: MGHRA and YSYEKL. This CDR3 is built from 12 residues. Trimming stripped 5 bases from V and 7 bases from J, with 9 bases between.

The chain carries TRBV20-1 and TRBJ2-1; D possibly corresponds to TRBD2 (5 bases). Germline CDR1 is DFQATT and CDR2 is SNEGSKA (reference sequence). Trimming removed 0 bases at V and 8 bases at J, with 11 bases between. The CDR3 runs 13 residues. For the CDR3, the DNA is TGCAGTGCTAGAGATGGCGGGTCAGATGAGCAGTTCTTC. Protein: CSARDGGSDEQFF.

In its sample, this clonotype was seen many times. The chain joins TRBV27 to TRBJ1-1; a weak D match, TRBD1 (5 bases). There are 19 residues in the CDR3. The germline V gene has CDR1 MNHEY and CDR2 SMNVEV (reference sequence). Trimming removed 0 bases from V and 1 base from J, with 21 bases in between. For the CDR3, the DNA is TGTGCCAGCAGTTTATCCCCGAGGTCGGGGGGTTGGGAGAACACTGAAGCTTTCTTT. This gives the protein CASSLSPRSGGWENTEAFF.

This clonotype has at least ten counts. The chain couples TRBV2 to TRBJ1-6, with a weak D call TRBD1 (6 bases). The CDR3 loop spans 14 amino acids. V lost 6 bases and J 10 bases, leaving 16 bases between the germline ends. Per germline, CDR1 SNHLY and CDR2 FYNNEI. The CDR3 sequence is CASRNTGRYSPLHF. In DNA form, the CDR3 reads TGTGCCAGCAGGAACACAGGGAGGTACTCACCCCTCCACTTT.

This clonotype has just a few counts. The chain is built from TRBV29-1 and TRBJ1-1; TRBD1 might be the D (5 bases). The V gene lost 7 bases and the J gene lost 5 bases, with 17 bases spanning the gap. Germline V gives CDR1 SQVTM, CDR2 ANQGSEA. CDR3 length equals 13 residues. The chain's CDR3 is CSAKGPLTTEAFF. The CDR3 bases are TGCAGCGCAAAGGGGCCACTGACGACTGAAGCTTTCTTT.

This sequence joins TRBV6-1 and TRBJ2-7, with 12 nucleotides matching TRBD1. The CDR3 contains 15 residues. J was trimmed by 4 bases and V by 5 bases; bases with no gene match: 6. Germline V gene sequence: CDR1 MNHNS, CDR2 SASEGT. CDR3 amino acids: CASSPGQGAKYEQYF. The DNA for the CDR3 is TGTGCCAGCAGTCCGGGACAGGGGGCGAAGTACGAGCAGTACTTC.

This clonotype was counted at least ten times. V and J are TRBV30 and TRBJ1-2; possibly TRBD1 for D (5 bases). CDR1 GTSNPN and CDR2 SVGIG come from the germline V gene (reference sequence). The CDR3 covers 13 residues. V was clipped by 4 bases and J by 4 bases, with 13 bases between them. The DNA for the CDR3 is TGTGCCTGGACGGGGACGGCGGGCTATGGCTACACCTTC. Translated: CAWTGTAGYGYTF.

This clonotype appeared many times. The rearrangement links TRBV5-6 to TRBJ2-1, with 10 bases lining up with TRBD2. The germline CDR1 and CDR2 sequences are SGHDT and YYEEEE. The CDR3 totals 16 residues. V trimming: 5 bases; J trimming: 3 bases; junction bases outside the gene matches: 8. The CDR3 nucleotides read TGTGCCAGCAGTTTAAGGGCTAGCGGGAGCTACAATGAGCAGTTCTTC. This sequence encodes CASSLRASGSYNEQFF.

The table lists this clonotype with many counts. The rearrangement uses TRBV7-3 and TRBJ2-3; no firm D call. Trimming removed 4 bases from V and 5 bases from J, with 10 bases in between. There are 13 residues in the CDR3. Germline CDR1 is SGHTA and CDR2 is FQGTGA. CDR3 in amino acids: CASSSNPIDTQYF. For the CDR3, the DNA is TGTGCCAGCAGCTCCAATCCGATAGATACGCAGTATTTT.

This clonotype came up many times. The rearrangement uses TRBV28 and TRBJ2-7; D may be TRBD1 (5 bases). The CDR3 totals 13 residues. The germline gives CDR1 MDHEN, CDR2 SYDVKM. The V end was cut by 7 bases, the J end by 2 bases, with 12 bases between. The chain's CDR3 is CASTRDSPYEQYF. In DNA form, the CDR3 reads TGTGCCAGCACCAGAGACAGTCCCTACGAGCAGTACTTC. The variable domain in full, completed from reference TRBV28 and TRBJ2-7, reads DVKVTQSSRYLVKRTGEKVFLECVQDMDHENMFWYRQDPGLGLRLIYFSYDVKMKEKGDIPEGYSVSREKKERFSLILESASTNQTSMYLCASTRDSPYEQYFGPGTRLTVT.

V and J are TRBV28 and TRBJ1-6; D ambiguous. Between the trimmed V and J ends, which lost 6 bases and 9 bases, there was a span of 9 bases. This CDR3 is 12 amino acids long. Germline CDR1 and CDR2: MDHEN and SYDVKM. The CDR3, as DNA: TGTGCCAGCAGGAGATCTACTTCACCCCTCCACTTT. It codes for CASRRSTSPLHF.

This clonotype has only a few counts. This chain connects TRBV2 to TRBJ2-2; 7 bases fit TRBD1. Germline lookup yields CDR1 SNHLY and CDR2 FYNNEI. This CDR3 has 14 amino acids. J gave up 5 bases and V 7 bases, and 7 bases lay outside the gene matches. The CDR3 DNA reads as TGTGCCAGCACGGAGACAGGGCTGACCGGGGAGCTGTTTTTT. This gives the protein CASTETGLTGELFF.

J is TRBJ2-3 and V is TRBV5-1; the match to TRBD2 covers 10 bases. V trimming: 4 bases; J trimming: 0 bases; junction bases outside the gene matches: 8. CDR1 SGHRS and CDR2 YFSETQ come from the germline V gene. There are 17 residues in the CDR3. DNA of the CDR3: TGCGCCAGCAGCCCCGGGACTAGCGTATCTAGCACAGATACGCAGTATTTT. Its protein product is CASSPGTSVSSTDTQYF.

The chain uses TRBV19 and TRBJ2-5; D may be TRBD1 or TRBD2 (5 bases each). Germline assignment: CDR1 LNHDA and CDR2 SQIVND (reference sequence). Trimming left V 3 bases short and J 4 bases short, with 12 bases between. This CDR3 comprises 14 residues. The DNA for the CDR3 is TGTGCCAGTAGTATGTCGGGGACCGGAGAGACCCAGTACTTC. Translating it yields CASSMSGTGETQYF.

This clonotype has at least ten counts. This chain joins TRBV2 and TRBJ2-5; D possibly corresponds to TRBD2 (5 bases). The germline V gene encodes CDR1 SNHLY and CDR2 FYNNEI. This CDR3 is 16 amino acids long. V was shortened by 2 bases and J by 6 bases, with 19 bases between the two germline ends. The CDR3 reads CASSEIGGGSSQTQYF. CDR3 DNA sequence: TGTGCCAGCAGTGAAATCGGAGGCGGCAGTTCCCAGACCCAGTACTTC.

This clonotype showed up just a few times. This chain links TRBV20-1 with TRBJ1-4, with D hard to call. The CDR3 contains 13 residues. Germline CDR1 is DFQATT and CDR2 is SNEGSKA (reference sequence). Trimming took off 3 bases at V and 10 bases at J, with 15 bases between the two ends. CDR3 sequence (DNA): TGCAGTGCTAGTCTACACGACGGAGTAAAACTGTTTTTT. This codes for CSASLHDGVKLFF.

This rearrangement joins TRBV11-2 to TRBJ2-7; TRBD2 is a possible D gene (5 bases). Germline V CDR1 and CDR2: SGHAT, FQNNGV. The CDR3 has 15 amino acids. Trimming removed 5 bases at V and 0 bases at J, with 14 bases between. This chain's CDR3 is CASSPREDFSYEQYF. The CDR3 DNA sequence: TGTGCCAGCAGCCCCCGAGAGGACTTCTCCTACGAGCAGTACTTC.

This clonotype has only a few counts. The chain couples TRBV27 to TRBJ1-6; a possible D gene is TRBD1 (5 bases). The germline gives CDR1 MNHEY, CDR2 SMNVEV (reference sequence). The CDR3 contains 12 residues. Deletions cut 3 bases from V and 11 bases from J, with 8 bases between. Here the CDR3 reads CASSFRGPPLHF. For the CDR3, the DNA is TGTGCCAGCAGTTTTAGGGGCCCACCCCTCCACTTT.